This T cell receptor (beta chain) is from a study of beta chain features in type 1 diabetes. Notes on the study in general: In patients and controls equally, PCR might favor templates that are shorter. A definitive answer on HLA type influencing TCRB rearrangement was not reached here.

V was pared by 0 bases and J by 3 bases, with 17 bases between. The germline V gene has CDR1 SGDLS and CDR2 YYNGEE. CDR3 length: 17 amino acids. The investigators reverse transcribed all of the isolated RNA, so they sequenced expressed TCRB transcripts. The repertoire was sequenced with immunoSEQ multiplex PCR; TCRdb's copy has only in-frame clones and lacks some. This sample carries 240,000 or so clones, 25% to 35% of them seen once, and the ten largest clones take about 3.9%. As regards this clone: Its specificity is unknown.

The sample consisted of central memory CD4+ T cells from blood. This chain links TRBV9 with TRBJ2-3; D possibly corresponds to TRBD1 (6 bases). This receptor was obtained from a man under 40 in good health. CDR3 residues: CASSVGGHQRGTDTQYF. The CDR3 DNA sequence: TGTGCCAGCAGCGTAGGGGGCCACCAAAGGGGGACAGATACGCAGTATTTT.